This T cell receptor beta chain comes out of a study of cytomegalovirus exposure and HLA in healthy donors (dated by TCRdb to the late 2010s). In the study overall: An earlier analysis of about 560 of the donors reported 250 to 350 Gb of sequence data and around 120 million unique TCR beta sequences obtained from around 190 million T cells. An early release that covered about 600 HLA-typed donors contained 300 to 350 gigabases of sequencing data and 65 million to 100 million unique TCR sequences. The genetic ancestry cluster associated with self-reported Caucasian donors included 81% of the roughly 400 genotyped donors. The aim of the study was to test whether cataloging public T cell receptors could identify signatures of past pathogen exposure. The study profiled the T cell repertoires of under 700 subjects by immunosequencing and related them to cytomegalovirus serostatus. A separate validation cohort of more than 100 different subjects was used in addition to the 666-subject first cohort. High-throughput TCR immunosequencing, statistical association of individual TCRs with disease status, and machine learning were combined to predict cytomegalovirus infection status. A later analysis re-examined previously published TCR beta repertoires from several hundred donors and added high-resolution HLA genotyping to investigate patterns of TCR occurrence. The later analysis used no new phenotypic data to find candidate immune exposures, relying instead on TCR beta sequences and their occurrence across donors. An earlier analysis of nearly 600 of the donors applied high-throughput TCR beta sequencing to assess whether each TCR beta V gene segment acted as functional or pseudogenic. Donor age, sex, ethnicity and CMV serostatus were collected together with the repertoire data. In a later genetic analysis, genome-wide SNP genotypes for about three fifths of the roughly 670 donors were used, and that subset was treated as a discovery cohort. Every repertoire in the discovery cohort had been generated on one and the same sequencing platform. Class I and class II HLA loci were covered by the typing at four-digit resolution. The number of typed donors differed by locus: roughly 620-630 for A, B, C, DRB1 and DQB1; some 540 for DQA1; about 600 for DPA1; and about 470 for DPB1. Because of strong linkage in the cohort, a few DR-DQ haplotypes were treated as single units for association and clustering. Among some 410 genotyped donors of the cohort, an average of roughly 230,000 unique TCR beta nucleotide sequences was sequenced per donor, of which 15% to 20% were non-productive.

The library was built by means of the immunoSEQ multiplex PCR assay. The multiplex PCR relied on a mix of 60 forward primers for TCR Vbeta segments and 13 reverse primers for TCR Jbeta segments. The CDR3 region of rearranged TCR beta genes was amplified from genomic DNA by a multiplex PCR assay. Amplified TCR beta libraries were sequenced as 87-base-pair reads on the Illumina HiSeq System. Turning to the authors' computational methods: A later analysis tallied 75 million to 85 million unique TCR beta chains across the approximately 670 repertoires, and around 12 million of those chains were shared by two or more donors. To remove PCR and sequencing errors, raw reads were error-corrected and collapsed into unique sequences using a nearest-neighbor algorithm that merged closely related sequences. To assign V, D and J gene segments, CDR3 sequences were aligned to IMGT reference sequences. Each retained sequence needed at least a six-nucleotide match to both a V gene segment and a J gene segment. Rearrangements were called productive when the CDR3 lacked stop codons and stayed in frame with V and J; all others were non-productive. CDR3 was defined according to IMGT convention as the region running from the second conserved V-encoded cysteine to the conserved J-encoded phenylalanine. The earlier analysis of about 530 of the donors excluded any sequence lacking an unambiguous match to a single V gene segment. An earlier analysis of several hundred of the donors classified V segments as functional when productive rearrangements were above 56.7% and as segregating when the standard deviation between donors was above 5%. A statistical classification framework was built for diagnosing cytomegalovirus status from the catalog of TCR beta chain sequences. In a later analysis, TCR nucleotide sequences were compared against IMGT/GENE-DB human TR gene sequences so that V and J genes could be assigned. The TCRdist pipeline was used in a later analysis to assign CDR3 sequences and most-parsimonious VDJ recombination scenarios. In a later analysis, each TCR beta chain was defined by its CDR3 amino acid sequence together with its V-gene family, and reads lacking a unique V-gene family were excluded. As a way to deal with suspected cross-contamination and a sequencing artifact, a later analysis dropped 450 to 600 nucleotide sequences that were highly shared and had low generation probability. In a later analysis, a clonal expansion index was calculated for each public chain from normalized within-repertoire ranks of inferred template counts. A later analysis computed generation probabilities with a VDJ recombination model fitted to out-of-frame rearrangements, and checked the results against IGoR. A later analysis scored TCR-TCR, TCR-HLA and TCR-CMV co-occurrence with hypergeometric tests, applying a repertoire-size bias correction to TCR pairs. A later analysis estimated false discovery rates by permuting HLA or CMV assignments 20 times. In a later analysis, co-occurring TCRs were grouped using DBSCAN, and TCRdist sequence similarity was added for clustering within HLA-allele-positive subsets. For co-occurrence clustering, repertoires with fewer than 30,000 or more than 120,000 public chains were excluded, along with four to six repertoires with anomalous nucleotide sharing. The source is immuneACCESS, and TCRdb retained only in-frame sequences with V and J called. Part of the clones is not carried over; for the studies checked, unresolved V genes explain less than half of this, and the remainder is unexplained. That table supplies the V and J calls and clone size; D and trimming were determined from the DNA. Recorded for this sample are some 200,000 clones; over 75% of them occurred a single time. The ten largest clonotypes hold around 3% of the sample.

The study at large found these results: While some public TCRs were present in many individuals, most TCR sequences turned up only very rarely across donors. In this cohort, only TCR beta chains were sequenced, and detectable features were limited by the absence of alpha or paired-chain data. Cytomegalovirus status was reported to be diagnosed by the classifier with high specificity and sensitivity in both the original and validation cohorts. CMV serostatus was the only immune exposure information available for the cohort. In a later analysis, 16,951 TCR beta sequences were associated with specific HLA alleles at a false discovery rate of 0.05. In a later analysis, several top co-occurrence clusters were reported to appear linked to parvovirus B19, influenza, CMV and Epstein-Barr virus. Sequencing depth was assumed to be roughly uniform across donors in the presence/absence analyses, though that assumption may not hold. According to the authors, the approach could potentially be generalized to other disease states and immunological phenotypes. The 87-base-pair reads could not distinguish some IMGT-functional V segments, including TRBV6-2 and TRBV6-3, so those segments were excluded. Because HLA typing was unavailable for some donors at each locus, only the typed subset was used in association tests. In a later genetic analysis, fewer N-insertions in productive TCRs were reported among donors in an Asian-associated ancestry cluster than the roughly 700-donor mean. An association between a missense DCLRE1C variant and V-gene and J-gene trimming of TCR beta chains was found in a later genetic analysis and replicated in an independent cohort. When HLA alleles, especially DR and DQ, strongly co-occurred, attributing TCR associations to individual alleles was difficult. A cluster of highly shared sequence variants was judged likely to represent a technical artifact of the sequencing pipeline. In a later analysis, HLA-associated TCR beta chains were found to be more clonally expanded and to have lower generation probabilities than equally common non-associated chains. A total of about 180 TCR beta chains were listed by the study as associated with cytomegalovirus. A later analysis found that most CMV-associated TCR beta chains appeared HLA-restricted, with HLA associations seemingly driven largely by CMV exposure. In a later analysis, the rate of TCR association differed among HLA loci, with DRB1 alleles having the most associated TCRs and HLA-C alleles having the fewest. In vitro tests confirmed that a few of the cytomegalovirus-associated TCR beta chains recognize cytomegalovirus antigens. In an earlier analysis of 500 to 650 of the donors, most TCR beta V segments appeared in productive rearrangements about 87% or about 30% of the time, broadly matching IMGT annotations. Because counts were too low, around 17 rarely observed V segments, including chromosome 9 orphons, were left out of the earlier analysis of about 620 of the donors. A further reported finding was that TCR beta sequences accurately predicted the HLA-A and HLA-B alleles for most subjects in the first cohort. Linkage disequilibrium might explain the correlated functional status among segregating V segments, but an unknown experimental factor could not be excluded.

The CDR3 covers 14 residues, taking in both the cysteine and the phenylalanine. Of all the DNA, just the CDR3 is kept, 42 bases in frame from base 1. The cohort was made up of 666 healthy bone marrow donors. All cohort members were sampled while nominally healthy, although unrecorded immune exposures were likely present. The donor was CMV seronegative and was included in the group of 352 seronegative cohort members. A peripheral blood sample was provided by each donor, and peripheral blood mononuclear cells were used for TCR beta sequencing. Genomic DNA extraction from the blood cell samples was performed with the Qiagen DNeasy Blood Extraction Kit. With regard to this clone: What antigen it recognizes has not been identified. Per-base qualities were not stored, and no clone one base away is much larger.

This sequence uses TRBV21-1 and TRBJ2-7; TRBD2, the D gene given by the table, was not confirmed from the DNA. TRBV21-1 counts as a pseudogene. This TCR was sampled from a female donor in good health and CMV-seronegative. Sequenced material: PBMCs. The DNA sequence reads TGTGCCAGCATCCATAGCGGGAGGGCCTGCGAGCAGTACTTC. It is translated as CASIHSGRACEQYF.